This T cell receptor (beta chain) stems from a study of T cell clonotyping in hematopoietic cell transplantation. Study overall: Cytoreduction preceded collection of pretransplant recipient samples.

Findings and limits, study-wide: At the given depth, recipient repertoires were over 95% de novo clonotypes. After transplant, recipient diversity fell while pathologically expanded clonotypes grew through day 180.

The V gene lost 4 bases and the J gene lost 1 base, with 18 bases spanning the gap. This CDR3 has 17 residues. In germline, CDR1 is SGHDT, CDR2 YYEEEE. Notes on this clone: Its antigen remains unidentified.

This table comes from immunoSEQ multiplex PCR, and its TCRdb copy is limited to in-frame clones, with some not included. The sample includes tens of thousands of clones, 60% to 80% of them seen just once. The time point is: recipient sample about 28 days before transplant, after cytoreduction. The sequence was obtained from a man aged 50 to 59 with myelodysplastic syndrome. Some clones in this sample may be carry-over from other donors' samples. The sample consisted of peripheral blood mononuclear cells, taken before stem cell transplant. The chain joins TRBV5-6 to TRBJ1-5; TRBD1 might be the D (6 bases). The CDR3 bases are TGTGCCAGCAGCGTCTACAGGGTAGGGTGGAGCAATCAGCCCCAGCATTTT. Protein: CASSVYRVGWSNQPQHF.